These T cell receptor beta chains were read from a single sample in a study of shared clonotypes between healthy human individuals. Assay used: immunoSEQ multiplex PCR; TCRdb lists only in-frame clones, some missing. Of approximately 2.3 million clones in the sample, approximately 93% were seen once. Sequences were obtained from naive CD4+ T cells from PBMCs. These receptors were collected from a man between 18 and 35 years old in good health. Some clones in this sample may be carry-over from other donors' samples. Each CDR3 is given with its conserved first and last residue. Each record gives: CDR3 DNA, CDR3 protein, D gene, CDR3 length, J gene, V gene, clone size. D genes are given only for firm matches. Where a row states a size, it is once, few, many or the class of an expanded clone; other rows omit it.

cdr3_nt: TGCGCCAGCAGCCAGAAACAGGGCCCCACTGAAGCTTTCTTT
cdr3_aa: CASSQKQGPTEAFF
d_call: -
cdr3_length: 14
j_call: TRBJ1-1
v_call: TRBV5-1
clone_size: once

cdr3_nt: TGCGCCAGCAGCCCCCCCGGACGGTACGAGCAGTACTTC
cdr3_aa: CASSPPGRYEQYF
d_call: -
cdr3_length: 13
j_call: TRBJ2-7
v_call: TRBV5-1
clone_size: -

cdr3_nt: TGTGCCTGGGGACAGGGAGGCGGCTACACCTTC
cdr3_aa: CAWGQGGGYTF
d_call: TRBD1
cdr3_length: 11
j_call: TRBJ1-2
v_call: TRBV30
clone_size: -

cdr3_nt: TGCGCCAGCAGCCAAAAACAGAATGAGCAGTTCTTC
cdr3_aa: CASSQKQNEQFF
d_call: -
cdr3_length: 12
j_call: TRBJ2-1
v_call: TRBV5-1
clone_size: -

cdr3_nt: TGTGCCAGCTCACCTTCTAACAGACCTGGAGGCACAGATACGCAGTATTTT
cdr3_aa: CASSPSNRPGGTDTQYF
d_call: -
cdr3_length: 17
j_call: TRBJ2-3
v_call: TRBV18
clone_size: -

cdr3_nt: TGTGCCAGCAGCTTGGCGGTGGTCGGGAGTAACGAGCAGTACTTC
cdr3_aa: CASSLAVVGSNEQYF
d_call: -
cdr3_length: 15
j_call: TRBJ2-7
v_call: TRBV5-4
clone_size: -

cdr3_nt: TGTGCCAGCAGCCCCGGACAGGGCGAGGGCAATGAGCAGTTCTTC
cdr3_aa: CASSPGQGEGNEQFF
d_call: TRBD1
cdr3_length: 15
j_call: TRBJ2-1
v_call: TRBV11-3
clone_size: -

cdr3_nt: TGTGCCAGCAGGCTGCTCGGGAACACTGAAGCTTTCTTT
cdr3_aa: CASRLLGNTEAFF
d_call: -
cdr3_length: 13
j_call: TRBJ1-1
v_call: TRBV27
clone_size: -

cdr3_nt: TGTGCCAGCAGAGGGGACAGGGGGGTTGAAAAACTGTTTTTT
cdr3_aa: CASRGDRGVEKLFF
d_call: TRBD1
cdr3_length: 14
j_call: TRBJ1-4
v_call: TRBV2
clone_size: few

cdr3_nt: TGTGCCAGCAGTGCAGGGACAGGGGTAATTCAAGAGACCCAGTACTTC
cdr3_aa: CASSAGTGVIQETQYF
d_call: TRBD1
cdr3_length: 16
j_call: TRBJ2-5
v_call: TRBV25-1
clone_size: -

cdr3_nt: TGCGCCAGCAGCTTGGGGCTAGCGGGAGGTGGTGAGACCCAGTACTTC
cdr3_aa: CASSLGLAGGGETQYF
d_call: TRBD2
cdr3_length: 16
j_call: TRBJ2-5
v_call: TRBV5-1
clone_size: -

cdr3_nt: TGTGCCTGGAGTGTGCAGGGGGTTTCCCACGAGCAGTACTTC
cdr3_aa: CAWSVQGVSHEQYF
d_call: TRBD1
cdr3_length: 14
j_call: TRBJ2-7
v_call: TRBV30
clone_size: -

cdr3_nt: TGTGCCAGCAGCCCCGGACTAGCGGGAGGTGTAGAGACCCAGTACTTC
cdr3_aa: CASSPGLAGGVETQYF
d_call: TRBD2
cdr3_length: 16
j_call: TRBJ2-5
v_call: TRBV7-3
clone_size: -

cdr3_nt: TGTGCCAGCAGCTGGGCGGGCCATTTGGCAGATACGCAGTATTTT
cdr3_aa: CASSWAGHLADTQYF
d_call: -
cdr3_length: 15
j_call: TRBJ2-3
v_call: TRBV5-8
clone_size: -

cdr3_nt: TGTGCCAGCAGCGCTGGGCCGGGACTAGTGTTCGAGCAGTACTTC
cdr3_aa: CASSAGPGLVFEQYF
d_call: TRBD2
cdr3_length: 15
j_call: TRBJ2-7
v_call: TRBV7-8
clone_size: -

cdr3_nt: TGTGCCAGCAGCTTCAGGGCTAGCGGCTACACCTTC
cdr3_aa: CASSFRASGYTF
d_call: -
cdr3_length: 12
j_call: TRBJ1-2
v_call: TRBV7-2
clone_size: -

cdr3_nt: TGTGCCAGCAGCTTAGCGGGAGCCTACAATGAGCAGTTCTTC
cdr3_aa: CASSLAGAYNEQFF
d_call: -
cdr3_length: 14
j_call: TRBJ2-1
v_call: TRBV7-6
clone_size: -

cdr3_nt: TGTGCCAGCAGTTTGACAGTGGGTAAAAATCAGCCCCAGCATTTT
cdr3_aa: CASSLTVGKNQPQHF
d_call: -
cdr3_length: 15
j_call: TRBJ1-5
v_call: TRBV28
clone_size: -

cdr3_nt: TGTGCCAGCCGCCCTGGGACAGGGAACACTGAAGCTTTCTTT
cdr3_aa: CASRPGTGNTEAFF
d_call: TRBD1
cdr3_length: 14
j_call: TRBJ1-1
v_call: TRBV9
clone_size: -

cdr3_nt: TGTGCCATCAGGGAGGGCGGCAATGAAAAACTGTTTTTT
cdr3_aa: CAIREGGNEKLFF
d_call: -
cdr3_length: 13
j_call: TRBJ1-4
v_call: TRBV10-3
clone_size: -

cdr3_nt: TGCGCCAGCAGCCTCCTGACAGGGGGCGGATTTGGCTACACCTTC
cdr3_aa: CASSLLTGGGFGYTF
d_call: TRBD1
cdr3_length: 15
j_call: TRBJ1-2
v_call: TRBV4-3
clone_size: -

cdr3_nt: TGTGCCAGCAGCCCCCAGGGACTAGGGGCGAGCGAGCAGTACTTC
cdr3_aa: CASSPQGLGASEQYF
d_call: TRBD2
cdr3_length: 15
j_call: TRBJ2-7
v_call: TRBV9
clone_size: -

cdr3_nt: TGTGCCAGCAGCGAAGTCTTTGGGGGCCTGATGAACAATGAGCAGTTCTTC
cdr3_aa: CASSEVFGGLMNNEQFF
d_call: -
cdr3_length: 17
j_call: TRBJ2-1
v_call: TRBV7-9
clone_size: -

cdr3_nt: TGCAGCGTTCTGGTGAGACTAGTACAGACCCAGTACTTC
cdr3_aa: CSVLVRLVQTQYF
d_call: -
cdr3_length: 13
j_call: TRBJ2-5
v_call: TRBV29-1
clone_size: once

cdr3_nt: TGCGCCAGCAGCTCTAGCGGGGCCCGCAATGAGCAGTTCTTC
cdr3_aa: CASSSSGARNEQFF
d_call: TRBD2
cdr3_length: 14
j_call: TRBJ2-1
v_call: TRBV5-1
clone_size: -

cdr3_nt: TGTGCCAGCAGCTTGGACAGGGGGATGAACACTGAAGCTTTCTTT
cdr3_aa: CASSLDRGMNTEAFF
d_call: TRBD1
cdr3_length: 15
j_call: TRBJ1-1
v_call: TRBV7-3
clone_size: -

cdr3_nt: TGTGCCAGCAGCTTAGGTCTTGTAGATTCCTATAGCCCCTACGAGCAGTACTTC
cdr3_aa: CASSLGLVDSYSPYEQYF
d_call: -
cdr3_length: 18
j_call: TRBJ2-7
v_call: TRBV7-2
clone_size: -

cdr3_nt: TGTGCCAGCTCCCCCACCCCAGTCAATGAGCAGTTCTTC
cdr3_aa: CASSPTPVNEQFF
d_call: -
cdr3_length: 13
j_call: TRBJ2-1
v_call: TRBV18
clone_size: -

cdr3_nt: TGTGCCAGCAGTTACAGAGACACAGGGGACGGCTACACCTTC
cdr3_aa: CASSYRDTGDGYTF
d_call: TRBD1
cdr3_length: 14
j_call: TRBJ1-2
v_call: TRBV6-5
clone_size: -

cdr3_nt: TGTGCCAGCAGTGAAGCGAGTAGGCCAGGGCATGGCTACACCTTC
cdr3_aa: CASSEASRPGHGYTF
d_call: -
cdr3_length: 15
j_call: TRBJ1-2
v_call: TRBV6-1
clone_size: -

cdr3_nt: TGTGCCAGCAGCCGCCGGGAGGAATCCTACGAGCAGTACTTC
cdr3_aa: CASSRREESYEQYF
d_call: TRBD2
cdr3_length: 14
j_call: TRBJ2-7
v_call: TRBV28
clone_size: -

cdr3_nt: TGCGCCAGCAGCCAAGATTTATTAGCGTCCTACGAGCAGTACTTC
cdr3_aa: CASSQDLLASYEQYF
d_call: -
cdr3_length: 15
j_call: TRBJ2-7
v_call: TRBV4-3
clone_size: -

cdr3_nt: TGCGCCAGCAGCCAAGATGGGGGGGTCAATGAGCAGTTCTTC
cdr3_aa: CASSQDGGVNEQFF
d_call: TRBD2
cdr3_length: 14
j_call: TRBJ2-1
v_call: TRBV4-3
clone_size: -

cdr3_nt: TGTGCCAGCAGCCTCGGACTAGCTCCCTACAATGAGCAGTTCTTC
cdr3_aa: CASSLGLAPYNEQFF
d_call: TRBD2
cdr3_length: 15
j_call: TRBJ2-1
v_call: TRBV7-3
clone_size: -

cdr3_nt: TGTGCCAGCAGCCCCTTCAATCAGCCCCAGCATTTT
cdr3_aa: CASSPFNQPQHF
d_call: -
cdr3_length: 12
j_call: TRBJ1-5
v_call: TRBV7-2
clone_size: -

cdr3_nt: TGTGCCAGTAGTATAGGGATATTAGAGACCCAGTACTTC
cdr3_aa: CASSIGILETQYF
d_call: -
cdr3_length: 13
j_call: TRBJ2-5
v_call: TRBV19
clone_size: once

cdr3_nt: TGTGCCAGCAGCTTAGGTGTGGGGTACAATGAGCAGTTCTTC
cdr3_aa: CASSLGVGYNEQFF
d_call: -
cdr3_length: 14
j_call: TRBJ2-1
v_call: TRBV7-2
clone_size: -

cdr3_nt: TGTGCCAGCAGCTTGGTACAGTTCGGGGGTGAGCAGTACTTC
cdr3_aa: CASSLVQFGGEQYF
d_call: -
cdr3_length: 14
j_call: TRBJ2-7
v_call: TRBV5-4
clone_size: -

cdr3_nt: TGCGCCAGCAGCTTGGCACTGTCGCAAGAGACCCAGTACTTC
cdr3_aa: CASSLALSQETQYF
d_call: -
cdr3_length: 14
j_call: TRBJ2-5
v_call: TRBV5-1
clone_size: -

cdr3_nt: TGTGCCAGCAGTTTCCGAGACATCCCCGGGGGCTATGGCTACACCTTC
cdr3_aa: CASSFRDIPGGYGYTF
d_call: -
cdr3_length: 16
j_call: TRBJ1-2
v_call: TRBV27
clone_size: -

cdr3_nt: TGTGCCAGCAGCCCCGGACTAGCGGTCTACAATGAGCAGTTCTTC
cdr3_aa: CASSPGLAVYNEQFF
d_call: TRBD2
cdr3_length: 15
j_call: TRBJ2-1
v_call: TRBV11-1
clone_size: -

cdr3_nt: TGTGCCAGCAGTCCCCGGGGGGGCTACGAGCAGTACTTC
cdr3_aa: CASSPRGGYEQYF
d_call: TRBD2
cdr3_length: 13
j_call: TRBJ2-7
v_call: TRBV27
clone_size: -